These 8 T cell receptor beta chains originate from one sample sequenced in a study of shared clonotypes between healthy human individuals. The method was immunoSEQ multiplex PCR; TCRdb's version includes in-frame clones alone and lacks a portion of them. In the table there are 900,000 to 1,200,000 clones, about 80% of which are singletons. What was sequenced was memory CD4+ T cells from PBMCs. Subset: CD45RA-negative fraction. The source of these receptors is a man between 18 and 35 years old in good health. Some clones in this sample may be carry-over from other donors' samples.

The chain carries TRBV27 and TRBJ1-5; D is unclear. The V end lost 6 bases, the J end lost 0 bases, and 15 bases lay between the germline ends. The CDR3 is 16 amino acids. Per germline, CDR1 MNHEY and CDR2 SMNVEV (reference sequence). This CDR3 reads CASRRSRNYSNQPQHF. CDR3 DNA sequence: TGTGCCAGCAGACGAAGCAGGAACTATAGCAATCAGCCCCAGCATTTT.

The rearrangement joins TRBV2 to TRBJ1-1; D is possibly TRBD1 (5 bases). The CDR3 is 14 amino acids. Deletions cut 7 bases from V and 2 bases from J, with 14 bases between. Germline V CDR1 and CDR2: SNHLY, FYNNEI. The CDR3 reads CASTVTGHNTEAFF. CDR3 in DNA: TGTGCCAGCACCGTCACAGGACACAACACTGAAGCTTTCTTT.

V gene TRBV5-6 combines with J gene TRBJ1-6, with D maybe TRBD1 (5 bases). Germline loops: CDR1 SGHDT, CDR2 YYEEEE. V was clipped by 4 bases and J by 1 base, with 6 bases between them. This CDR3 is 14 amino acids long. The CDR3 protein is CASSRGSYNSPLHF. In nucleotides, the CDR3 is TGTGCCAGCAGCCGGGGGTCCTATAATTCACCCCTCCACTTT.

The chain has TRBV7-9 and TRBJ2-2, with D possibly being TRBD1 or TRBD2 (5 bases each). The CDR3 covers 15 residues. V dropped 4 bases and J dropped 3 bases, with 12 bases sitting between them. Germline assignment: CDR1 SEHNR and CDR2 FQNEAQ (reference sequence). The CDR3 coding sequence is TGTGCCAGCAGCTCCCGGGGCGGATACACCGGGGAGCTGTTTTTT. Its protein is CASSSRGGYTGELFF.

The chain employs TRBV2 and TRBJ2-2, with a tentative D call TRBD2 (5 bases). The CDR3 runs 12 residues. The germline V gene has CDR1 SNHLY and CDR2 FYNNEI. Trimming removed 6 bases at V and 6 bases at J, with 8 bases between. Written as DNA, the CDR3 is TGTGCCAGCAGGCGCGGGCCCGGGGAGCTGTTTTTT. Protein sequence: CASRRGPGELFF. Drawing the rest from reference TRBV2 and TRBJ2-2, the complete variable domain is EPEVTQTPSHQVTQMGQEVILRCVPISNHLYFYWYRQILGQKVEFLVSFYNNEISEKSEIFDDQFSVERPDGSNFTLKIRSTKLEDSAMYFCASRRGPGELFFGEGSRLTVL.

The gene calls are TRBV7-3 and TRBJ2-3; no clear D gene. Germline V gene data show CDR1 as SGHTA and CDR2 as FQGTGA. The length of the CDR3 is 14 residues. V lost 1 base and J 2 bases, leaving 7 bases between the germline ends. This CDR3 reads CASSLISFTDTQYF. As DNA, the CDR3 is TGTGCCAGCAGCTTAATAAGTTTCACAGATACGCAGTATTTT.

The rearrangement links TRBV6-5 to TRBJ1-4, with D possibly matching TRBD1 (6 bases). The CDR3 has 15 residues. V gave up 0 bases and J gave up 7 bases, with 12 bases separating them. The germline V gene encodes CDR1 MNHEY and CDR2 SVGAGI. The CDR3 DNA sequence: TGTGCCAGCAGTTACTCGGGCCCAGGGGCTGAAAAACTGTTTTTT. This sequence encodes CASSYSGPGAEKLFF.

This chain uses TRBV29-1 with TRBJ1-3, with 7 positions matching TRBD1. Germline V gene data show CDR1 as SQVTM and CDR2 as ANQGSEA. After removal of 7 bases from V and 3 bases from J, the junction contained 6 bases not matched to a gene. This CDR3 has 13 residues. The CDR3 DNA reads TGCAGCGCTGAGACAGGGAATGGAAACACCATATATTTT. This encodes CSAETGNGNTIYF.